This TCR beta chain emerged from a study of early T cells in non-severe SARS-CoV-2 infection. This clonotype was counted at least ten times. The V end lost 7 bases, the J end lost 4 bases, and 13 bases lay between the germline ends. Germline CDR1 DFQATT, CDR2 SNEGSKA (reference sequence). CDR3 length: 12 amino acids. TCRdb re-called the 5' RACE reads with MiXCR, one entry per CDR3 protein. Of some 28,000 distinct CDR3 sequences listed, about 4.6% were seen once; the top ten hold about 12%. This sequence joins TRBV20-1 and TRBJ1-1; no clear D. Sample: whole blood. The TCR was taken from an adult who was a healthcare worker with PCR-confirmed SARS-CoV-2 infection or an uninfected control (not recorded which). The CDR3 sequence is CSGVVISTEAFF. The CDR3 DNA reads TGCAGTGGAGTGGTGATCAGCACTGAAGCTTTCTTT.